The entry that follows covers one TCR beta chain sequence. Assay: immunoSEQ multiplex PCR; the TCRdb copy retains only in-frame clones and omits some. The sample has 1,400,000 or so clones; just under 99% are singletons. The sample is drawn from a study of shared clonotypes between healthy human individuals. The origin of this receptor is a man aged 25 to 45 in good health. The sequenced sample was naive CD4+ T cells sorted from blood. Subset described: CD45RA+ positively selected.

CDR3 sequence (DNA): TGTGCCAGCAGTTCACCGGGACACAAGACTTACAATGAGCAGTTCTTC. Protein sequence: CASSSPGHKTYNEQFF. The chain uses TRBV27 and TRBJ2-1, with TRBD1 as a possible D gene (6 bases). V dropped 4 bases and J dropped 4 bases, with 17 bases sitting between them. Germline V gene data show CDR1 as MNHEY and CDR2 as SMNVEV (reference sequence). The CDR3 runs 16 residues.